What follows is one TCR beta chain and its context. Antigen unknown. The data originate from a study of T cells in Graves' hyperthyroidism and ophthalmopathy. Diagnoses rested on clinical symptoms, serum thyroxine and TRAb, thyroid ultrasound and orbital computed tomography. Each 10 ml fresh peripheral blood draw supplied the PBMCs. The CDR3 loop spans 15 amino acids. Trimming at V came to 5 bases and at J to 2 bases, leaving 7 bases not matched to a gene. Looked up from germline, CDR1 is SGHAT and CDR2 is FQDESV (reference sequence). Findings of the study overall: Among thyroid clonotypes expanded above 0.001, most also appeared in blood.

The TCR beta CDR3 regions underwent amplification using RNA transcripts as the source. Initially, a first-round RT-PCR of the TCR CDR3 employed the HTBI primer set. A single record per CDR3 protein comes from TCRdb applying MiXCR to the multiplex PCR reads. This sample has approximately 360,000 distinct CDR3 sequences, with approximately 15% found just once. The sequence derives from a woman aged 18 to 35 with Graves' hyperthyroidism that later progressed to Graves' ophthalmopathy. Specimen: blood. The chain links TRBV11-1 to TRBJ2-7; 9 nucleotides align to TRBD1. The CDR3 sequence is CASSTGTGRTYEQYF. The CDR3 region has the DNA TGTGCCAGCAGCACCGGGACAGGGAGGACCTACGAGCAGTACTTC. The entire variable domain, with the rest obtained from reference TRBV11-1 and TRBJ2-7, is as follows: EAEVAQSPRYKITEKSQAVAFWCDPISGHATLYWYRQILGQGPELLVQFQDESVVDDSQLPKDRFSAERLKGVDSTLKIQPAELGDSAMYLCASSTGTGRTYEQYFGPGTRLTVT.